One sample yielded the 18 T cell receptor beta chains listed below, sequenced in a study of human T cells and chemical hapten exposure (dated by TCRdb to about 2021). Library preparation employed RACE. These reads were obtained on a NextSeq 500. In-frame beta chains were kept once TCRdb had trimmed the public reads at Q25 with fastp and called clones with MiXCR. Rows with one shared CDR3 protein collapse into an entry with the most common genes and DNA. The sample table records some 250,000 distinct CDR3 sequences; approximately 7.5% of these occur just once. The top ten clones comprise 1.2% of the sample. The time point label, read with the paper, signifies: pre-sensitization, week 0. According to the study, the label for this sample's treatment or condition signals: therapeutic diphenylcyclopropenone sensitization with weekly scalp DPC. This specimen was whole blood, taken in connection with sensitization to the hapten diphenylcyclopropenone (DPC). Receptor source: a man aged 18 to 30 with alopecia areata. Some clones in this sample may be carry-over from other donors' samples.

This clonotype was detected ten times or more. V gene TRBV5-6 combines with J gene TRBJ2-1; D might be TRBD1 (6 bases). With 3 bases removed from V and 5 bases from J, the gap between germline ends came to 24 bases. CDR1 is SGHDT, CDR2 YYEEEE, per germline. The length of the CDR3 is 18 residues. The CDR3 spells CASSSYKEILRGDNEQFF. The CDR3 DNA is TGTGCCAGCAGCTCCTACAAGGAAATTCTCAGGGGAGACAATGAGCAGTTCTTC.

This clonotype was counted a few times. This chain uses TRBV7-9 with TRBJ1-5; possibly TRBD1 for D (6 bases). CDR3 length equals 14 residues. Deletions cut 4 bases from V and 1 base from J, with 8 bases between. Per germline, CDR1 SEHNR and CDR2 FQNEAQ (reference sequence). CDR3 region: CASSWTESNQPQHF. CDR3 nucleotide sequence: TGTGCCAGCAGCTGGACAGAAAGCAATCAGCCCCAGCATTTT.

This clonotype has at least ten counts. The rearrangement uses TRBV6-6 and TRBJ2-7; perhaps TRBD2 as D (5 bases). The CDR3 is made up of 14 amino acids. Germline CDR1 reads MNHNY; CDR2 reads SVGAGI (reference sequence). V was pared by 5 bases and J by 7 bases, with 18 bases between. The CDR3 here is CASSLSSATGEQYF. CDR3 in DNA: TGTGCCAGCAGTCTCTCTTCTGCCACGGGGGAGCAGTACTTC.

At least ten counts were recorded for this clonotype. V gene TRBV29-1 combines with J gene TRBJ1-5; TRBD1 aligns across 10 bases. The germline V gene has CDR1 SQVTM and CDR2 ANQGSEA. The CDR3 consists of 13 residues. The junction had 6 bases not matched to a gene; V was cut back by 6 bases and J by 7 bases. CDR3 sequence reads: CSVGDRGYQPQHF. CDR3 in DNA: TGCAGCGTGGGGGACAGGGGTTACCAGCCCCAGCATTTT.

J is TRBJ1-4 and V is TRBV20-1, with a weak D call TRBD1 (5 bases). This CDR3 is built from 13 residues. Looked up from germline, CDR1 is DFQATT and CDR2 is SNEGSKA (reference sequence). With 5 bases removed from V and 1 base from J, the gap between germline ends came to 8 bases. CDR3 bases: TGCAGTGCTCGGGACCTAACTAATGAAAAACTGTTTTTT. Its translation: CSARDLTNEKLFF.

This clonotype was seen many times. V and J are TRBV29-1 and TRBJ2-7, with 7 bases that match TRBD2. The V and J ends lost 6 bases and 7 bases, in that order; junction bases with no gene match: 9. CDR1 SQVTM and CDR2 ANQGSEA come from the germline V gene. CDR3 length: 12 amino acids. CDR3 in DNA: TGCAGCGTGCAGGGACTATCAAGGGAGCAGTACGTC. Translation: CSVQGLSREQYV.

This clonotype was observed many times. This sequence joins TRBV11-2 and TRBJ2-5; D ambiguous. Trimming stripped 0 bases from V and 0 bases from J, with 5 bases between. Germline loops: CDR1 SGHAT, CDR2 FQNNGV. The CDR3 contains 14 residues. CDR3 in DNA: TGTGCCAGCAGCTTAGATACGAACCAAGAGACCCAGTACTTC. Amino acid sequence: CASSLDTNQETQYF.

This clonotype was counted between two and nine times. CDR3 residues: CASSLLEGDGTYEQYV. CDR3 coding DNA: TGTGCCAGCAGCTTATTGGAAGGGGACGGGACCTACGAGCAGTACGTC. The V call is TRBV7-9, the J call TRBJ2-7, with D possibly called TRBD1 or TRBD2 (5 bases each). The CDR3 is 16 residues long. Looked up from germline, CDR1 is SEHNR and CDR2 is FQNEAQ (reference sequence). Trimming left V 2 bases short and J 2 bases short, with 16 bases between.

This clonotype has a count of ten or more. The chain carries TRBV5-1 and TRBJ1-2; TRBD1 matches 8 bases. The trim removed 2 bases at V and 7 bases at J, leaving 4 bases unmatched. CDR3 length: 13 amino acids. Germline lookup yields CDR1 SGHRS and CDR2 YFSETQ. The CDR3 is CASSFQGAVGYTF. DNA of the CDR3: TGCGCCAGCAGCTTCCAGGGGGCTGTTGGCTACACCTTC.

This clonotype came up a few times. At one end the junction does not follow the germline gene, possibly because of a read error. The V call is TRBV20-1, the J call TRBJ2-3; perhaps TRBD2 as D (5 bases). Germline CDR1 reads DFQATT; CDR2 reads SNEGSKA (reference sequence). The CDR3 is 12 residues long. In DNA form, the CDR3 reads TGCAGTGCTAGAGATCCAGTTGAGGGCCTAGCCTTT. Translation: CSARDPVEGLAF.

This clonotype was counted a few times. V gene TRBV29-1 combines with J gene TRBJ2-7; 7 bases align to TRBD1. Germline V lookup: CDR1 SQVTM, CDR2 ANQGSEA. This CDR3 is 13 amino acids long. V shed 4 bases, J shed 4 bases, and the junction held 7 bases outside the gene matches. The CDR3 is CSVAPGQWYEQYF. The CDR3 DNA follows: TGCAGCGTTGCACCGGGACAGTGGTACGAGCAGTACTTC.

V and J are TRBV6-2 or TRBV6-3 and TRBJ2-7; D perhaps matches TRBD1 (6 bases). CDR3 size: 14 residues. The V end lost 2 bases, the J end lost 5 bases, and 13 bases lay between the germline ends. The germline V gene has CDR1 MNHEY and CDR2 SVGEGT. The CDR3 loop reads CASSYTTGLDEQYV. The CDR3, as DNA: TGTGCCAGCAGTTACACTACAGGGTTGGACGAGCAGTACGTC.

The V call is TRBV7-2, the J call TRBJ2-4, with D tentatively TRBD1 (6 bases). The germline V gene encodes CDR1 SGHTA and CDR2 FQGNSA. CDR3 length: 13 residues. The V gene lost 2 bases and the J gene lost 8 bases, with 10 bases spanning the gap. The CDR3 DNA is TGTGCCAGCAGCTTACCTAACAGGGACATTCAGTACTTC. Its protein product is CASSLPNRDIQYF.

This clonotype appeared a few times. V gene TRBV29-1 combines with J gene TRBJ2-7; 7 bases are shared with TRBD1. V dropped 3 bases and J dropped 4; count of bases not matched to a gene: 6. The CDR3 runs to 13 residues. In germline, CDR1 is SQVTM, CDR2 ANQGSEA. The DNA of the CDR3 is TGCAGCGTTGATGAGGGGGCTGGGTACGAGCAGTACTTC. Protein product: CSVDEGAGYEQYF.

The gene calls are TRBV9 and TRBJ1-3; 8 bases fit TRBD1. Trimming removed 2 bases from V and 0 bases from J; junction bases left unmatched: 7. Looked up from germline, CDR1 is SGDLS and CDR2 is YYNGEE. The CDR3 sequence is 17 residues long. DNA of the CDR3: TGTGCCAGCAGCGTCGGACAGGGTTCCTACTCTGGAAACACCATATATTTT. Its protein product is CASSVGQGSYSGNTIYF.

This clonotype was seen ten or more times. The CDR3 DNA reads TGTGCCAGCAGTTTTCTTCGGGACGGCACTGAAGCTTTCTTT. Translating gives CASSFLRDGTEAFF. The chain carries TRBV28 and TRBJ1-1, with TRBD1 as a possible D gene (5 bases). The germline gives CDR1 MDHEN, CDR2 SYDVKM. This CDR3 region has 14 residues. V was shortened by 3 bases and J by 4 bases, with 12 bases between the two germline ends.

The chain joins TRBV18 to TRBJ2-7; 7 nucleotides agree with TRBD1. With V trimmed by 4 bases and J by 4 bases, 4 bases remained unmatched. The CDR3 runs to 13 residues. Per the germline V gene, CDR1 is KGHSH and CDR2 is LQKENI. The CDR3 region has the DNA TGTGCCAGCTCACAGGGGGCGCGGTACGAGCAGTACTTC. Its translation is CASSQGARYEQYF.

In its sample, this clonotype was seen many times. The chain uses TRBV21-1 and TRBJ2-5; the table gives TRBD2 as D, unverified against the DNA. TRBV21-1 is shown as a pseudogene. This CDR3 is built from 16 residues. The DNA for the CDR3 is TGTGCCAGCAGCAACCCTAGCGGGGGGCTCCAAGAGACCCAGTACTTC. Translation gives CASSNPSGGLQETQYF.